The entry that follows covers one TCR beta chain sequence. Antigen: not known. This sample is drawn from a study of cytomegalovirus exposure and HLA in healthy donors. Study context: Previous work identified roughly 120 million unique TCR beta sequences from around 200 million T cells.

Use of 60 Vbeta and 13 Jbeta primers characterized the PCR. Libraries were prepared by immunoSEQ multiplex PCR; TCRdb keeps only in-frame clonotypes and omits some of them. The profile shows 200,000 or so clones, approximately 70% of them singletons. The CDR3 is 14 amino acids. The V gene end was trimmed by 1 base and the J gene end by 3 bases; junction bases not matched to a gene: 1. Germline V gene lookup returns CDR1 SGHKS and CDR2 YYEKEE (reference sequence). Regarding the study as a whole: Follow-up analysis seemed to connect common viral pathogens with several of the most significant clusters identified. The study flagged 150 to 200 TCR beta chains as cytomegalovirus-associated.

The clonotype comes from a man in his forties in good health and CMV-seropositive. Sequenced sample: PBMCs. The V gene is TRBV5-5, the J gene TRBJ1-2, with TRBD1 matching 9 bases. The CDR3 bases are TGTGCCAGCAGCTTGCGGGACAGGGACTATGGCTACACCTTC. Protein product: CASSLRDRDYGYTF.